This entry lists 20 T cell receptor beta chains sequenced from one sample in a study of response to subunit inactivated influenza vaccine. TCRdb ran MiXCR on the RT-PCR reads and lists one entry per CDR3 protein. The sample records over 750,000 distinct CDR3 sequences, less than 25% being singletons. The sample here was PBMCs from blood, taken roughly 5 days after vaccination. The source of these receptors is a man aged 45-60 years who received an inactivated influenza vaccine.

The table lists this clonotype with a few counts. The chain couples TRBV2 to TRBJ1-1; D remains ambiguous. CDR3 length: 11 amino acids. Trimming took off 3 bases at V and 3 bases at J, with 2 bases between the two ends. The germline CDR1 and CDR2 sequences are SNHLY and FYNNEI. The CDR3 bases are TGTGCCAGCAGTGATTACACTGAAGCTTTCTTT. This sequence encodes CASSDYTEAFF.

This chain links TRBV14 with TRBJ2-2; D not certain. The length of the CDR3 is 13 residues. Trimming left V 0 bases short and J 9 bases short, with 8 bases between. Germline CDR1 SGHDN, CDR2 FVKESK. The CDR3 region has the DNA TGTGCCAGCAGCCAAGATTTGCGACGGGAGCTGTTTTTT. Its protein product is CASSQDLRRELFF. The full variable domain, with the rest looked up from reference TRBV14 and TRBJ2-2, is EAGVTQFPSHSVIEKGQTVTLRCDPISGHDNLYWYRRVMGKEIKFLLHFVKESKQDESGMPNNRFLAERTGGTYSTLKVQPAELEDSGVYFCASSQDLRRELFFGEGSRLTVL.

The chain joins TRBV3-1 to TRBJ2-1; D is uncertain. The CDR3 length is 17 residues. V lost 0 bases, J lost 3 bases, and 15 bases lay in between. CDR1 LGHDT and CDR2 YNNKEL come from the germline V gene (reference sequence). This chain's CDR3 is CASSQEALRRSYNEQFF. Written as DNA, the CDR3 is TGTGCCAGCAGCCAAGAGGCCCTTCGACGTAGCTACAATGAGCAGTTCTTC.

CDR3 residues: CASSKEPLAPNENEQFF. The CDR3 coding sequence is TGTGCCAGCAGCAAAGAGCCACTAGCGCCTAACGAGAATGAGCAGTTCTTC. The chain has TRBV21-1 and TRBJ2-1; whether TRBD2, the table's D call, matches the DNA was not checked. TRBV21-1 is a recognized pseudogene. The CDR3 length is 17 residues.

This clonotype was counted only a few times. The genes are TRBV5-1 and TRBJ1-2, with D possibly matching TRBD1 (5 bases). Germline assignment: CDR1 SGHRS and CDR2 YFSETQ. The CDR3 extends over 13 amino acids. The germline V and J ends were trimmed by 0 bases and 8 bases, with 11 bases remaining between them. CDR3 loop: CASSLGQGKGYTF. In DNA, the CDR3 is TGCGCCAGCAGCTTGGGGCAGGGTAAAGGCTACACCTTC. Drawing the rest from reference TRBV5-1 and TRBJ1-2, the complete variable domain is KAGVTQTPRYLIKTRGQQVTLSCSPISGHRSVSWYQQTPGQGLQFLFEYFSETQRNKGNFPGRFSGRQFSNSRSEMNVSTLELGDSALYLCASSLGQGKGYTFGSGTRLTVV.

A few counts support this clonotype. The J gene is TRBJ2-5, the V gene TRBV7-9, with a tentative D call TRBD1 (6 bases). The CDR3 spans 16 residues. The germline CDR1 and CDR2 sequences are SEHNR and FQNEAQ (reference sequence). The V and J ends lost 1 base and 2 bases respectively, with 14 bases between them. This CDR3 is CASSLGPLDSQETQYF. Written as DNA, the CDR3 is TGTGCCAGCAGCTTAGGACCCCTGGACAGTCAAGAGACCCAGTACTTC.

The V call is TRBV7-2, the J call TRBJ2-1, with TRBD1 matching over 9 bases. The CDR3 runs to 13 residues. Germline loops: CDR1 SGHTA, CDR2 FQGNSA. V shed 5 bases, J shed 8 bases, and the junction held 4 bases outside the gene matches. In nucleotides, the CDR3 is TGTGCCAGCAGCAAAACAGGGGGCGATGAGCAGTTCTTC. Translation gives CASSKTGGDEQFF.

This clonotype has at least ten counts. In DNA form, the CDR3 reads TGTGCCAGCAGCCCGGACACATCTAACTATGGCTACACCTTC. Protein: CASSPDTSNYGYTF. The V gene is TRBV7-2, the J gene TRBJ1-2, with a weak D call TRBD1 (5 bases). The CDR3 has 14 amino acids. The ends were cut back, 5 bases at V and 0 bases at J, with 10 bases in the middle. Germline-derived CDR1 and CDR2 are SGHTA and FQGNSA. Full variable domain (missing parts from reference TRBV7-2 and TRBJ1-2): GAGVSQSPSNKVTEKGKDVELRCDPISGHTALYWYRQSLGQGLEFLIYFQGNSAPDKSGLPSDRFSAERTGGSVSTLTIQRTQQEDSAVYLCASSPDTSNYGYTFGSGTRLTVV.

This clonotype occurred a few times. This chain joins TRBV29-1 and TRBJ2-3; 8 nucleotides match TRBD2. With V trimmed by 3 bases and J by 2 bases, 4 bases remained unmatched. Germline CDR1 reads SQVTM; CDR2 reads ANQGSEA. The CDR3 runs to 14 residues. CDR3 coding DNA: TGCAGCGTTGAGCGCGGGGGGATCACAGATACGCAGTATTTT. Encoded protein: CSVERGGITDTQYF.

This clonotype was detected only a few times. The rearrangement joins TRBV5-6 to TRBJ2-7, with 7 bases aligning to TRBD1. The CDR3 consists of 12 residues. V lost 4 bases and J lost 6; bases outside the gene matches: 4. CDR1 SGHDT and CDR2 YYEEEE come from the germline V gene. CDR3 DNA sequence: TGTGCCAGCAGCATACACAGGGGCGAGCAGTACTTC. Translation gives CASSIHRGEQYF.

This chain connects TRBV10-3 to TRBJ1-3; a possible D gene is TRBD1 (5 bases). This CDR3 spans 17 amino acids. Per germline, CDR1 ENHRY and CDR2 SYGVKD. Trimming took off 0 bases at V and 1 base at J, with 13 bases between the two ends. CDR3 nucleotide sequence: TGTGCCATCAGTGAGTCGGCAGGGAGAGGATCTGGAAACACCATATATTTT. This codes for CAISESAGRGSGNTIYF.

This clonotype showed up just a few times. V gene TRBV10-3 combines with J gene TRBJ2-7, with TRBD1 identical over 7 bases. The germline gives CDR1 ENHRY, CDR2 SYGVKD. J gave up 1 base and V 4 bases, and 4 bases lay outside the gene matches. The CDR3 runs to 14 residues. CDR3 DNA sequence: TGTGCCATCAGTGGAACAGGGGAGTCCTACGAGCAGTACTTC. As protein: CAISGTGESYEQYF.

The rearrangement joins TRBV20-1 to TRBJ2-1; D is ambiguous. Germline V gene data show CDR1 as DFQATT and CDR2 as SNEGSKA (reference sequence). V lost 0 bases, J lost 9 bases, and 12 bases lay in between. The CDR3 length is 13 residues. CDR3 nucleotide sequence: TGCAGTGCTAGAGAAGGACCAGTCTTTGAGCAGTTCTTC. Translating gives CSAREGPVFEQFF.

Here the CDR3 reads CASSKGREPQSGTDTQYF. In nucleotides, the CDR3 is TGTGCCAGCAGCAAAGGGCGGGAGCCACAGTCAGGCACAGATACGCAGTATTTT. The J gene is TRBJ2-3, the V gene TRBV21-1; the table names TRBD2, a call not compared with the DNA. TRBV21-1 is designated a pseudogene. This CDR3 region has 18 residues.

This chain connects TRBV20-1 to TRBJ2-2, with a weak D call TRBD1 (6 bases). Germline lookup yields CDR1 DFQATT and CDR2 SNEGSKA (reference sequence). Trimming stripped 6 bases from V and 3 bases from J, with 8 bases between. The length of the CDR3 is 12 residues. This CDR3 is CSATGYTGELFF. CDR3 nucleotides: TGCAGTGCAACAGGGTACACCGGGGAGCTGTTTTTT.

The chain recombines TRBV20-1 with TRBJ2-7, with 7 bases matching TRBD2. The length of the CDR3 is 13 residues. Germline CDR1 reads DFQATT; CDR2 reads SNEGSKA (reference sequence). The junction had 8 bases not matched to a gene; V was cut back by 5 bases and J by 4 bases. The DNA for the CDR3 is TGCAGTGCTCAAACTAGCGTCTGGTACGAGCAGTACTTC. Protein product: CSAQTSVWYEQYF.

V is TRBV10-2 and J is TRBJ2-3; weak D call: TRBD2 (6 bases). V lost 4 bases and J lost 1, with 15 bases in between. Germline-derived CDR1 and CDR2 are WSHSY and SAAADI. This CDR3 contains 16 residues. The CDR3 DNA reads TGCGCCAGCAGTGCCTCGCGGGGATCCCGCACAGATACGCAGTATTTT. The encoded protein is CASSASRGSRTDTQYF.

The sample holds a few counts of this clonotype. This chain links TRBV14 with TRBJ2-2, with 8 bases fitting TRBD1. The V and J ends lost 5 bases and 6 bases, in that order; junction bases with no gene match: 8. The CDR3 loop spans 15 amino acids. CDR1 and CDR2 from the germline V gene are SGHDN and FVKESK. CDR3 region: CASSYRTGFPGELFF. The CDR3 nucleotides are TGTGCCAGCAGCTACCGGACAGGGTTTCCCGGGGAGCTGTTTTTT.

This clonotype was observed a handful of times. The chain has TRBV28 and TRBJ2-7; 7 nucleotides match TRBD2. Germline V gene sequence: CDR1 MDHEN, CDR2 SYDVKM. The CDR3 is 14 amino acids. With 8 bases clipped from V and 1 base from J, the junction kept 8 bases outside the gene matches. The CDR3 region has the DNA TGTGCCAGCGGAGACCCTAGCGGATCCTACGAGCAGTACTTC. It yields the protein CASGDPSGSYEQYF.

DNA of the CDR3: TGTGCCAGCAGAACCAATAGCAATCAGCCCCAGCATTTT. Its protein product is CASRTNSNQPQHF. The V and J genes are TRBV6-1 and TRBJ1-5; D is undetermined. Germline V gene sequence: CDR1 MNHNS, CDR2 SASEGT. Trimming removed 6 bases from V and 0 bases from J, with 6 bases in between. CDR3 length: 13 amino acids.